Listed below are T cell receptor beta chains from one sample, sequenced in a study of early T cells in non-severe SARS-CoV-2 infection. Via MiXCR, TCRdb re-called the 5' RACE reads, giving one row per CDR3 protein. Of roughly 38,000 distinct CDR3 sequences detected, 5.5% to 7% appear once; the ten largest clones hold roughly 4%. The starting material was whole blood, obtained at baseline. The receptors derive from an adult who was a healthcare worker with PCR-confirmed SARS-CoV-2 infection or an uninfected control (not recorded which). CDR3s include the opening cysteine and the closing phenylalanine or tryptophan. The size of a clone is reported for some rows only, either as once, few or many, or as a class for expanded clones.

CDR3: CATGQGLERYGYTF
J: TRBJ1-2
size: -
V: TRBV10-3

CDR3: CASSPRDAPSGDTQYF
J: TRBJ2-3
size: -
V: TRBV5-1

CDR3: CASSLFQPRYNEQFF
J: TRBJ2-1
size: many
V: TRBV27

CDR3: CSADKVPSRGEQYF
J: TRBJ2-7
size: few
V: TRBV20-1

CDR3: CASSSGGAQETQYF
J: TRBJ2-5
size: -
V: TRBV5-4

CDR3: CAWSLGGGDTQYF
J: TRBJ2-3
size: many
V: TRBV30

CDR3: CASSQDPSGGAEDTQYF
J: TRBJ2-3
size: many
V: TRBV3-1

CDR3: CASSQGSGVAGEQFF
J: TRBJ2-1
size: many
V: TRBV3-1

CDR3: CATSPGLAGVLGNTQYF
J: TRBJ2-3
size: few
V: TRBV24-1

CDR3: CASSLRASGYLQETQYF
J: TRBJ2-5
size: many
V: TRBV11-3

CDR3: CASSPSGTYSYNEQFF
J: TRBJ2-1
size: many
V: TRBV7-9

CDR3: CASSGGSGSPYEQYF
J: TRBJ2-7
size: many
V: TRBV9

CDR3: CASRSGQLNTEAFF
J: TRBJ1-1
size: many
V: TRBV2

CDR3: CATSRDPGFSYEQYF
J: TRBJ2-7
size: many
V: TRBV15

CDR3: CSARVARRVPSYEQYF
J: TRBJ2-7
size: -
V: TRBV20-1

CDR3: CASSQEGNSPLHF
J: TRBJ1-6
size: many
V: TRBV19

CDR3: CATSDGVGNAFF
J: TRBJ1-1
size: few
V: TRBV24-1

CDR3: CASSPRPGELFF
J: TRBJ2-2
size: many
V: TRBV7-6

CDR3: CASSLPGNYGYTF
J: TRBJ1-2
size: many
V: TRBV5-6

CDR3: CASSGLRDREFVNEQFF
J: TRBJ2-1
size: many
V: TRBV18

CDR3: CSARDVDTNTGELFF
J: TRBJ2-2
size: -
V: TRBV20-1

CDR3: CASSLTGTAAYEQYF
J: TRBJ2-7
size: few
V: TRBV5-1

CDR3: CASSYGGGNSPLHF
J: TRBJ1-6
size: many
V: TRBV5-1

CDR3: CTSSTLAGVDYNEQFF
J: TRBJ2-1
size: -
V: TRBV7-9

CDR3: CASSFYEQYF
J: TRBJ2-7
size: many
V: TRBV7-2

CDR3: CASRRQLNTEAFF
J: TRBJ1-1
size: many
V: TRBV12-3/TRBV12-4

CDR3: CASSYSGLAAFF
J: TRBJ1-1
size: few
V: TRBV6-2/TRBV6-3

CDR3: CASTHGRVLQETQYF
J: TRBJ2-5
size: many
V: TRBV12-3/TRBV12-4

CDR3: CASNSIDSEAFF
J: TRBJ1-1
size: many
V: TRBV6-5

CDR3: CASSAGDRDTEAFF
J: TRBJ1-1
size: -
V: TRBV5-4